These 30 T cell receptor beta chains share one sample of origin, sequenced in a study of radiotherapy plus CTLA-4 blockade in lung cancer. Profiling relied on immunoSEQ multiplex PCR, and the TCRdb table lists in-frame clones only, not all of them. The sample has approximately 75,000 clones; around 80% are singletons. This sample comprised peripheral blood, obtained from a patient treated with radiotherapy plus ipilimumab. The origin of the receptors is a human donor with non-small cell lung cancer who had a complete response to radiotherapy plus ipilimumab.

The genes are TRBV18 and TRBJ1-4; 8 bases match TRBD1. This CDR3 has 14 residues. V trimming: 5 bases; J trimming: 8 bases; junction bases outside the gene matches: 7. Germline V lookup: CDR1 KGHSH, CDR2 LQKENI. CDR3 sequence reads: CASSSGQGREKLFF. CDR3 DNA sequence: TGTGCCAGCTCATCCGGACAGGGCAGGGAAAAACTGTTTTTT.

The V and J genes are TRBV15 and TRBJ1-2, with TRBD1 as a possible D gene (5 bases). The germline CDR1 and CDR2 sequences are LNHNV and YYDKDF (reference sequence). Trimming left V 1 base short and J 2 bases short, with 8 bases between. The CDR3 totals 14 residues. CDR3 residues: CATSRGQGNYGYTF. DNA for the CDR3: TGTGCCACCAGCAGAGGGCAGGGCAACTATGGCTACACCTTC.

V and J are TRBV19 and TRBJ2-1; the D is unclear. The CDR3 consists of 14 residues. V lost 4 bases and J 7 bases, leaving 14 bases between the germline ends. Germline V gives CDR1 LNHDA, CDR2 SQIVND (reference sequence). As DNA, the CDR3 is TGTGCCAGTAGTAAAAGAGACCTTACTAATGAGCAGTTCTTC. This sequence encodes CASSKRDLTNEQFF.

The chain joins TRBV15 to TRBJ2-1; TRBD2 matches at 7 bases. The CDR3 is 16 residues long. Per germline, CDR1 LNHNV and CDR2 YYDKDF (reference sequence). Germline trimming cut 2 bases from V and 1 base from J; bases unmatched to any gene: 5. DNA of the CDR3: TGTGCCACCAGCAGAACCGCTAGCGGTTCCTACAATGAGCAGTTCTTC. It yields the protein CATSRTASGSYNEQFF. Complete variable domain (other parts from reference TRBV15 and TRBJ2-1): DAMVIQNPRYQVTQFGKPVTLSCSQTLNHNVMYWYQQKSSQAPKLLFHYYDKDFNNEADTPDNFQSRRPNTSFCFLDIRSPGLGDTAMYLCATSRTASGSYNEQFFGPGTRLTVL.

The gene calls are TRBV10-1 and TRBJ2-1; TRBD2 aligns across 9 bases. The CDR3 runs 19 residues. Trimming took 2 bases from V and 5 from J; bases not matched to a gene: 16. Germline CDR1 is WNHNN and CDR2 is SYGVQD (reference sequence). This chain's CDR3 is CASSEVPSGKQGKDNEQFF. DNA of the CDR3: TGCGCCAGCAGTGAGGTTCCTAGCGGGAAACAAGGGAAGGACAATGAGCAGTTCTTC.

The rearrangement uses TRBV5-6 and TRBJ2-7; 15 bases line up with TRBD2. From germline, CDR1 is SGHDT and CDR2 YYEEEE. There are 16 residues in the CDR3. Trimming at V came to 4 bases and at J to 2 bases, leaving 4 bases not matched to a gene. The CDR3, as DNA: TGTGCCAGCAGCCTCGGGACTAGCGGGGGGACCTACGAGCAGTACGTC. Translating it yields CASSLGTSGGTYEQYV.

This clone is medium-sized. The chain carries TRBV27 and TRBJ1-1; D ambiguous. Per germline, CDR1 MNHEY and CDR2 SMNVEV (reference sequence). The CDR3 extends over 16 amino acids. The V gene lost 0 bases and the J gene lost 0 bases, with 11 bases spanning the gap. For the CDR3, the DNA is TGTGCCAGCAGTTTATCGTCAGCCTACCTGAACACTGAAGCTTTCTTT. It translates to CASSLSSAYLNTEAFF.

V usage is TRBV5-5 and J usage is TRBJ2-7, with D possibly being TRBD2 (6 bases). This CDR3 has 12 amino acids. The V and J ends lost 3 bases and 2 bases respectively, with 6 bases between them. Germline values: CDR1 SGHKS, CDR2 YYEKEE (reference sequence). CDR3 bases: TGTGCCAGCAGCTGGGGGGCCTACGAGCAGTACGTC. Translating gives CASSWGAYEQYV.

This sequence joins TRBV6-5 and TRBJ2-1; 10 bases fit TRBD1. Germline V gene data show CDR1 as MNHEY and CDR2 as SVGAGI. With V trimmed by 5 bases and J by 3 bases, 4 bases remained unmatched. The CDR3 has 15 residues. The chain's CDR3 is CASSAGQGYYNEQFF. Here the CDR3 DNA reads TGTGCCAGCAGTGCGGGACAGGGGTACTACAATGAGCAGTTCTTC.

The chain couples TRBV30 to TRBJ1-5; D gene ambiguous. The V end lost 0 bases, the J end lost 5 bases, and 20 bases lay between the germline ends. This CDR3 comprises 17 residues. The germline gives CDR1 GTSNPN, CDR2 SVGIG (reference sequence). CDR3 sequence reads: CAWSVFPWPNGDQPQHF. The DNA for the CDR3 is TGTGCCTGGAGTGTATTCCCATGGCCGAACGGGGATCAGCCCCAGCATTTT.

This clone was detected only once. The chain couples TRBV6-5 to TRBJ1-1; D unresolved. Germline lookup yields CDR1 MNHEY and CDR2 SVGAGI. V was clipped by 0 bases and J by 9 bases, with 17 bases between them. This CDR3 has 15 residues. The CDR3 is CASSYSTVGVDKAFF. The CDR3 nucleotides are TGTGCCAGCAGTTACTCGACTGTGGGAGTTGACAAAGCTTTCTTT.

About this clone: Other DNA variants within this sample encode the same CDR3. This rearrangement joins TRBV6-5 to TRBJ2-2, with TRBD2 as a possible D gene (6 bases). Germline V gene sequence: CDR1 MNHEY, CDR2 SVGAGI. Trimming left V 2 bases short and J 4 bases short, with 8 bases between. The CDR3 is 14 residues long. This chain's CDR3 is CASSYRGSTGELFF. In DNA, the CDR3 is TGTGCCAGCAGTTACCGGGGGAGCACCGGGGAGCTGTTTTTT.

The genes are TRBV6-5 and TRBJ1-2; 8 nucleotides agree with TRBD1. Germline V gene sequence: CDR1 MNHEY, CDR2 SVGAGI. Trimming took 6 bases from V and 4 from J; bases not matched to a gene: 7. The length of the CDR3 is 14 residues. The CDR3: CASRTTGAGYGYTF. The DNA of the CDR3 is TGTGCCAGCAGAACGACAGGGGCAGGCTATGGCTACACCTTC.

This sequence joins TRBV7-2 and TRBJ1-5, with D uncertain. The V end was cut by 1 base, the J end by 8 bases, with 15 bases between. The CDR3 runs 15 residues. Germline V gene lookup returns CDR1 SGHTA and CDR2 FQGNSA. CDR3 protein: CASSLGRAAGEPQHF. Written as DNA, the CDR3 is TGTGCCAGCAGCTTAGGGCGGGCCGCTGGGGAGCCCCAGCATTTT.

In its sample, this clone was seen once. The chain couples TRBV10-3 to TRBJ2-2, with D uncertain. Trimming removed 4 bases at V and 4 bases at J, with 19 bases between. The germline V gene encodes CDR1 ENHRY and CDR2 SYGVKD. The CDR3 runs to 17 residues. CDR3 DNA sequence: TGTGCCATCAGTGCCGAAATAGTCAGTAGGGTCACCGGGGAGCTGTTTTTT. Translated, it gives CAISAEIVSRVTGELFF.

The chain employs TRBV2 and TRBJ2-1; 15 bases map to TRBD2. Trimming at V came to 6 bases and at J to 8 bases, leaving 5 bases not matched to a gene. CDR1 is SNHLY and CDR2 is FYNNEI in the germline V gene. The CDR3 length is 15 residues. The CDR3 region has the DNA TGTGCCAGCAGGGCGGGACTAGCGGGGGGCTATGAGCAGTTCTTC. The encoded protein is CASRAGLAGGYEQFF.

The chain joins TRBV5-1 to TRBJ1-1; no clear D gene. V lost 0 bases and J 0 bases, leaving 12 bases between the germline ends. The CDR3 length is 16 residues. CDR1 is SGHRS and CDR2 is YFSETQ in the germline V gene. CDR3 sequence reads: CASSLAEQIMNTEAFF. The CDR3 region has the DNA TGCGCCAGCAGCTTGGCCGAGCAGATAATGAACACTGAAGCTTTCTTT.

V usage is TRBV27 and J usage is TRBJ2-7, with D perhaps TRBD1 (6 bases). The germline gives CDR1 MNHEY, CDR2 SMNVEV (reference sequence). Trimming shortened V by 8 bases and J by 2 bases, and 16 bases separated the two germline ends. The CDR3 totals 14 residues. The CDR3 sequence: CASRKQQGAYEQYF. The CDR3 bases are TGTGCCAGCCGGAAACAACAGGGTGCCTACGAGCAGTACTTC.

This chain uses TRBV7-2 with TRBJ2-7; 9 bases map to TRBD1. Germline CDR1 reads SGHTA; CDR2 reads FQGNSA. V was clipped by 3 bases and J by 2 bases; unmatched bases: 5. The CDR3 length is 15 residues. The chain's CDR3 is CASSLDRGWTYEQYV. DNA for the CDR3: TGTGCCAGCAGCTTGGACAGGGGTTGGACCTACGAGCAGTACGTC.

J is TRBJ1-2 and V is TRBV5-5; D gene unclear. The V gene's germline CDR1 is SGHKS and CDR2 YYEKEE (reference sequence). This CDR3 is 12 amino acids long. V was pared by 3 bases and J by 5 bases, with 8 bases between. The CDR3 nucleotides are TGTGCCAGCAGCTCGATTGGGTATGGCTACACCTTC. This translates into CASSSIGYGYTF.

The chain links TRBV27 to TRBJ1-1, with D maybe TRBD1 (5 bases). Deletions cut 2 bases from V and 0 bases from J, with 13 bases between. CDR1 MNHEY and CDR2 SMNVEV come from the germline V gene (reference sequence). The CDR3 is 16 residues long. The CDR3 sequence is CASSLLRDFMNTEAFF. DNA of the CDR3: TGTGCCAGCAGTTTACTTAGGGACTTTATGAACACTGAAGCTTTCTTT.

The genes are TRBV15 and TRBJ2-3; 11 bases map to TRBD2. The V segment lost 3 bases and the J segment 3 bases; nucleotides outside the gene matches: 11. Germline V lookup: CDR1 LNHNV, CDR2 YYDKDF (reference sequence). This CDR3 is 18 amino acids long. CDR3 protein: CATSRELAGGPRTDTQYF. Here the CDR3 DNA reads TGTGCCACCAGCAGGGAATTAGCGGGAGGGCCCCGAACAGATACGCAGTATTTT.

CDR3 sequence (DNA): TGTGCCAGTAGTATGGGCGTCGGGGAGCTGTTTTTT. Its translation is CASSMGVGELFF. The chain links TRBV19 to TRBJ2-2; D call uncertain. Looked up from germline, CDR1 is LNHDA and CDR2 is SQIVND (reference sequence). The V end was cut by 3 bases, the J end by 7 bases, with 6 bases between. This CDR3 comprises 12 residues.

The chain links TRBV27 to TRBJ1-2; D might be TRBD1 (6 bases). Trimming pared 5 bases from V and 0 bases from J, leaving 13 bases between. Germline V gene lookup returns CDR1 MNHEY and CDR2 SMNVEV (reference sequence). The CDR3 sequence is 15 residues long. For the CDR3, the DNA is TGTGCCAGCAGTCAATTGGCAGGGGCTAACTATGGCTACACCTTC. Its translation: CASSQLAGANYGYTF.

This clone was observed a few times. The chain has TRBV27 and TRBJ1-1; D unresolved. The CDR3 has 13 amino acids. In germline, CDR1 is MNHEY, CDR2 SMNVEV (reference sequence). Trimming removed 3 bases at V and 1 base at J, with 6 bases between. The CDR3 sequence: CASSLPGNTEAFF. For the CDR3, the DNA is TGTGCCAGCAGTTTGCCCGGGAACACTGAAGCTTTCTTT.

This clone was observed a few times. The chain is built from TRBV19 and TRBJ1-5, with D unclear. The CDR3 spans 16 residues. V was pared by 0 bases and J by 0 bases, with 9 bases between. Germline-derived CDR1 and CDR2 are LNHDA and SQIVND (reference sequence). CDR3 protein: CASSIDRAPSNQPQHF. The CDR3 nucleotides are TGTGCCAGTAGTATAGATCGGGCTCCTAGCAATCAGCCCCAGCATTTT.

This clone was recorded only once. This chain uses TRBV29-1 with TRBJ1-2; D gene ambiguous. The germline CDR1 and CDR2 sequences are SQVTM and ANQGSEA. The CDR3 loop spans 12 amino acids. Trimming removed 3 bases from V and 2 bases from J, with 7 bases in between. CDR3 protein: CSVDEENYGYTF. CDR3 in DNA: TGCAGCGTTGATGAAGAGAACTATGGCTACACCTTC.

The V gene is TRBV5-6, the J gene TRBJ2-1; D not certain. The CDR3 is 14 residues long. V gave up 5 bases and J gave up 0 bases, with 9 bases separating them. Germline CDR1 reads SGHDT; CDR2 reads YYEEEE. DNA for the CDR3: TGTGCCAGCAGAGACTGGAGCTCCTACAATGAGCAGTTCTTC. It yields the protein CASRDWSSYNEQFF.

The rearrangement joins TRBV4-1 to TRBJ2-7; 10 nucleotides match TRBD2. J lost 0 bases, V lost 3 bases, and 2 bases had no gene match. In germline, CDR1 is MGHRA, CDR2 YSYEKL. The CDR3 totals 15 residues. For the CDR3, the DNA is TGCGCCAGCAGCCAGAGCGGGGGGGCCTCCTACGAGCAGTACTTC. This codes for CASSQSGGASYEQYF.

The chain has TRBV18 and TRBJ2-6; the match to TRBD1 covers 10 bases. The CDR3 is 17 residues long. With 4 bases clipped from V and 2 bases from J, the junction kept 5 bases outside the gene matches. Germline values: CDR1 KGHSH, CDR2 LQKENI. The CDR3 region is CASSRQGAPPGANVLTF. CDR3 bases: TGTGCCAGCTCACGACAGGGGGCCCCCCCTGGGGCCAACGTCCTGACTTTC.